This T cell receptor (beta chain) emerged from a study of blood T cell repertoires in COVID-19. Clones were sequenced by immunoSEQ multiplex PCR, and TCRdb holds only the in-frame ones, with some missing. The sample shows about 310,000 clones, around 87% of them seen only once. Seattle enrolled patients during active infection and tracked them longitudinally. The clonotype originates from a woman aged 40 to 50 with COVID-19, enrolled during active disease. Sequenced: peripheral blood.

CDR3 sequence: CASSSQRDTQYF. In DNA, the CDR3 is TGTGCCAGCAGCTCACAGAGAGATACGCAGTATTTT. The chain carries TRBV7-2 and TRBJ2-3; D gene ambiguous. The V gene's germline CDR1 is SGHTA and CDR2 FQGNSA. The CDR3 contains 12 residues. Deletions cut 4 bases from V and 5 bases from J, with 7 bases between.